The 8 T cell receptor beta chains below were found in one sample sequenced in a study of CD8 T cells in Susac syndrome. RNA, at about 0.5 to 1 ug, was reverse transcribed with random hexamers. TCRdb reprocessed the immunoSEQ multiplex PCR reads with MiXCR, giving one entry per CDR3 protein. The data show about 25,000 distinct CDR3 sequences, about 95% seen once. The specimen was CD8+ T cells from PBMCs. These TCRs come from a human donor in good health.

The V call is TRBV9, the J call TRBJ1-5; D is unclear. V was cut by 3 bases and J by 6 bases, with 13 bases left in between. The CDR3 covers 14 residues. Germline lookup yields CDR1 SGDLS and CDR2 YYNGEE. The CDR3 DNA follows: TGTGCCAGCAGCGAGTTAGGCGGTAGTCAGCCCCAGCATTTT. Protein sequence: CASSELGGSQPQHF.

The chain combines TRBV5-6 with TRBJ1-1; no clear D gene. V lost 0 bases to trimming and J lost 4 bases, with 10 bases between them. The CDR3 loop spans 14 amino acids. Germline V gene data show CDR1 as SGHDT and CDR2 as YYEEEE. DNA for the CDR3: TGTGCCAGCAGCTTGGGGCGGGGTCCCACTGAAGCTTTCTTT. It specifies CASSLGRGPTEAFF.

The chain employs TRBV9 and TRBJ2-3, with TRBD1 identical over 10 bases. V shed 7 bases, J shed 4 bases, and the junction held 9 bases outside the gene matches. The CDR3 spans 15 residues. Germline V gives CDR1 SGDLS, CDR2 YYNGEE. The CDR3: CASSTFGQGADTQYF. Here the CDR3 DNA reads TGTGCCAGCTCCACCTTTGGACAGGGGGCAGATACGCAGTATTTT.

The chain carries TRBV5-1 and TRBJ1-2, with no clear D. CDR1 and CDR2 from the germline V gene are SGHRS and YFSETQ. The CDR3 sequence is 12 residues long. Trimming shortened V by 4 bases and J by 2 bases, and 6 bases separated the two germline ends. The DNA for the CDR3 is TGCGCCAGCAGCGCGGTCAACTATGGCTACACCTTC. Its protein is CASSAVNYGYTF.

This rearrangement joins TRBV6-6 to TRBJ2-7, with no clear D. The CDR3 runs to 13 residues. V lost 0 bases to trimming and J lost 3 bases, with 6 bases between them. Germline values: CDR1 MNHNY, CDR2 SVGAGI (reference sequence). CDR3 bases: TGTGCCAGCAGTTACTCGACGGGCTACGAGCAGTACTTC. Translation: CASSYSTGYEQYF.

This chain uses TRBV7-9 with TRBJ2-7, with D perhaps TRBD1 (5 bases). CDR1 SEHNR and CDR2 FQNEAQ come from the germline V gene (reference sequence). V lost 1 base to trimming and J lost 5 bases, with 15 bases between them. This CDR3 is 15 amino acids long. The chain's CDR3 is CASSLGPAGINEQYF. The CDR3 coding sequence is TGTGCCAGCAGCTTAGGGCCGGCAGGGATTAACGAGCAGTACTTC.

The V gene is TRBV9, the J gene TRBJ2-1, with 12 bases aligning to TRBD2. The CDR3 totals 17 residues. With V trimmed by 0 bases and J by 7 bases, 8 bases remained unmatched. Germline values: CDR1 SGDLS, CDR2 YYNGEE. CDR3 region: CASSVALTSGGLNEQFF. As DNA, the CDR3 is TGTGCCAGCAGCGTAGCCCTCACTAGCGGGGGGCTGAATGAGCAGTTCTTC.

J is TRBJ2-5 and V is TRBV27; a weak D match, TRBD1 (6 bases). Per germline, CDR1 MNHEY and CDR2 SMNVEV (reference sequence). Trimming left V 5 bases short and J 10 bases short, with 17 bases between. The CDR3 loop spans 13 amino acids. This CDR3 reads CASSHTGTLDQYF. Here the CDR3 DNA reads TGTGCCAGCAGTCACACAGGGACACTCGACCAGTACTTC.